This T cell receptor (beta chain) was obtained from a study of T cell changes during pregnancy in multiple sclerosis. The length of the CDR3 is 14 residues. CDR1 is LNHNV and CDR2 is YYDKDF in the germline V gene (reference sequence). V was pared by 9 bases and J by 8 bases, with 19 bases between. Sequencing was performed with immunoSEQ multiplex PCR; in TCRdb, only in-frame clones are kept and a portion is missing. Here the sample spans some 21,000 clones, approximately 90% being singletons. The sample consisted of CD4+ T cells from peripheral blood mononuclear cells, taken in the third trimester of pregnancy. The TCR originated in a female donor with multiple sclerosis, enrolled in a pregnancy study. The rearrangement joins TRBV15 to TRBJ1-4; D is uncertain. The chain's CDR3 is CATSRVSRQEKLFF. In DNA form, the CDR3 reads TGTGCCACGAGCCGGGTCTCCCGCCAAGAAAAACTGTTTTTT.